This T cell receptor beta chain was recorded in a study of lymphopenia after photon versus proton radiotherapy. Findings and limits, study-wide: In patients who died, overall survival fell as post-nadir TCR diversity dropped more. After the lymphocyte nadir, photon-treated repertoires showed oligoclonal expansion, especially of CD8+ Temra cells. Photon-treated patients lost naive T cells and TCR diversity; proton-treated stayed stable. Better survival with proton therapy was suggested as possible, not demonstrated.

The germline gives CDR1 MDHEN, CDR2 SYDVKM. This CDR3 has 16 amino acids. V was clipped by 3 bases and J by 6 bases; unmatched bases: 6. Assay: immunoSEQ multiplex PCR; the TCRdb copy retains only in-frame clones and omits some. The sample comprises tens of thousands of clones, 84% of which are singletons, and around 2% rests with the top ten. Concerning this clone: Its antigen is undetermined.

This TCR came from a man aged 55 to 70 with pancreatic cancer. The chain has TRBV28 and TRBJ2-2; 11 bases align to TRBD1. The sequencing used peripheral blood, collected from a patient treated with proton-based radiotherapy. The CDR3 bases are TGTGCCAGCAGTTTCATTCTGGGACAGGGGGCCGGGGAGCTGTTTTTT. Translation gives CASSFILGQGAGELFF.